One sample yielded the 9 T cell receptor beta chains listed below, sequenced in a study of cytomegalovirus exposure and HLA in healthy donors. PCR was performed using 60 Vbeta and 13 Jbeta primers. Generated by immunoSEQ multiplex PCR, the TCRdb table keeps only in-frame clones and is missing some. The top ten clones hold around 0.22% of a sample with 200,000 to 250,000 clones, more than 75% of them seen once. Material: PBMCs. The source is a girl aged 2 to 9 in good health and CMV-seronegative.

This clone occurred once. This chain links TRBV19 with TRBJ2-1; 10 nucleotides align to TRBD1. The J segment lost 10 bases and the V segment lost 6 bases, leaving 9 bases of the junction unmatched. The CDR3 length is 14 residues. CDR1 and CDR2 from the germline V gene are LNHDA and SQIVND (reference sequence). The CDR3 here is CASRWDRGRKEQFF. CDR3 nucleotide sequence: TGTGCCAGTAGGTGGGACAGGGGACGTAAGGAGCAGTTCTTC.

This rearrangement joins TRBV6-5 to TRBJ1-1; D remains ambiguous. V lost 7 bases, J lost 3 bases, and 3 bases lay in between. CDR3 length: 10 amino acids. CDR1 is MNHEY, CDR2 SVGAGI, per germline. The chain's CDR3 is CASTDTEAFF. The CDR3 DNA reads as TGTGCCAGCACAGACACTGAAGCTTTCTTT.

The CDR3 is CASSGFDRVGEQYF. The CDR3 coding sequence is TGTGCCAGCAGTGGATTCGACAGGGTCGGTGAGCAGTACTTC. The chain combines TRBV25-1 with TRBJ2-7; TRBD1 matches 7 bases. Trimming at V came to 4 bases and at J to 7 bases, leaving 10 bases not matched to a gene. CDR1 and CDR2 from the germline V gene are MGHDK and SYGVNS. The CDR3 is 14 residues long.

The chain has TRBV11-2 and TRBJ2-5; the D gene is possibly TRBD2 (7 bases). Germline assignment: CDR1 SGHAT and CDR2 FQNNGV. The V end lost 1 base, the J end lost 1 base, and 16 bases lay between the germline ends. The CDR3 extends over 17 amino acids. In DNA, the CDR3 is TGTGCCAGCAGCTTAGCCCCGAGGGGGGGGTTCCAAGAGACCCAGTACTTC. Translating gives CASSLAPRGGFQETQYF.

This rearrangement joins TRBV7-9 to TRBJ2-1; D remains unclear. CDR3 length equals 12 residues. Germline CDR1 is SEHNR and CDR2 is FQNEAQ (reference sequence). V lost 1 base to trimming and J lost 8 bases, with 6 bases between them. The CDR3 loop is CASSLGSDEQFF. The CDR3 region has the DNA TGTGCCAGCAGCTTAGGGAGCGATGAGCAGTTCTTC.

The gene calls are TRBV5-1 and TRBJ2-7; D is perhaps TRBD1 (5 bases). Trimming stripped 4 bases from V and 4 bases from J, with 12 bases between. The CDR3 is made up of 13 amino acids. The germline CDR1 and CDR2 sequences are SGHRS and YFSETQ. This CDR3 reads CASSVPRGYEQYF. CDR3 in DNA: TGCGCCAGCAGCGTACCAAGGGGATACGAGCAGTACTTC.

This clone was counted only a few times. Other DNA sequences from this sample encode an identical CDR3 as well. This sequence joins TRBV7-9 and TRBJ1-4, with 10 nucleotides matching TRBD1. Germline trimming cut 3 bases from V and 5 bases from J; bases unmatched to any gene: 0. In germline, CDR1 is SEHNR, CDR2 FQNEAQ (reference sequence). The CDR3 consists of 14 residues. DNA for the CDR3: TGTGCCAGCAGCTTGGGACAGGGGAATGAAAAACTGTTTTTT. The encoded protein is CASSLGQGNEKLFF.

The rearrangement links TRBV6-1 to TRBJ2-7; TRBD1 is a possible D gene (5 bases). The CDR3 totals 13 residues. Trimming took 8 bases from V and 0 from J, leaving 11 bases between them. Germline lookup yields CDR1 MNHNS and CDR2 SASEGT. The CDR3 region has the DNA TGTGCCAGCGGGGCCAGGGTCTCCTACGAGCAGTACTTC. Translated: CASGARVSYEQYF.

The chain couples TRBV18 to TRBJ2-3; D unresolved. The CDR3 totals 12 residues. V lost 6 bases and J lost 2, with 6 bases in between. Per germline, CDR1 KGHSH and CDR2 LQKENI. The CDR3 region is CASSPSTDTQYF. The DNA for the CDR3 is TGTGCCAGCTCTCCTTCCACAGATACGCAGTATTTT.